The rows below give T cell receptor beta chains drawn from one sample of a study of T cell clones after liver transplantation. The data were produced by immunoSEQ multiplex PCR, yet TCRdb's version contains in-frame clones alone and is incomplete. This table holds around 100,000 clones, about 86% found once. This specimen consisted of CD4+ T cells from blood, obtained 45 to 50 months after liver transplant. These receptors originate from a human patient who received a liver transplant. The graft donor may be the source of some T cells. CDR3s include the opening cysteine and the closing phenylalanine or tryptophan. D genes are given only for firm matches. Clone size is shown for a subset of rows, as once, few, many or a class of expanded clone.

D	J	V	size	CDR3	DNA
.	TRBJ2-7	TRBV5-6	.	CASSKDSTFFEQYF	TGTGCCAGCAGTAAGGACTCCACTTTTTTCGAGCAGTACTTC
.	TRBJ2-1	TRBV9	.	CASSVKGSGVLQFF	TGTGCCAGCAGCGTAAAAGGGTCGGGGGTCTTGCAGTTCTTC
TRBD1	TRBJ2-2	TRBV11-2	.	CASSTGTGGITGELFF	TGTGCCAGCAGCACAGGGACAGGGGGCATCACCGGGGAGCTGTTTTTT
TRBD1	TRBJ1-3	TRBV9	.	CASSVGLIYRDSQRNTIYF	TGTGCCAGCAGCGTAGGTTTAATCTACCGGGACAGTCAGCGAAACACCATATATTTT
TRBD2	TRBJ2-3	TRBV18	.	CASSPGLADTDTQYF	TGTGCCAGCTCACCGGGACTAGCGGACACAGATACGCAGTATTTT
.	TRBJ2-3	TRBV28	.	CASSLAGREADTQYF	TGTGCCAGCAGTTTAGCGGGGCGGGAAGCAGATACGCAGTATTTT
.	TRBJ2-3	TRBV27	.	CASSPQFRLADTQYF	TGTGCCAGCAGTCCACAATTTCGACTAGCAGATACGCAGTATTTT
.	TRBJ2-3	TRBV7-2	.	CASSKLLGDTQYF	TGTGCCAGCAGCAAACTACTGGGAGATACGCAGTATTTT
.	TRBJ2-7	TRBV7-9	.	CASTPVLTTYEQYF	TGTGCCAGCACCCCGGTACTGACCACCTACGAGCAGTACTTC
.	TRBJ2-3	TRBV12-5	.	CASGLASLGDTQYF	TGTGCTAGTGGCCTAGCATCCCTGGGGGATACGCAGTATTTT
TRBD1	TRBJ2-7	TRBV18	.	CASGGQGVSYEQYF	TGTGCCAGTGGGGGACAGGGGGTCTCCTACGAGCAGTACTTC
TRBD2	TRBJ2-1	TRBV6-1	once	CASSERAGASGRTPNEQFF	TGTGCCAGCAGTGAAAGAGCCGGGGCTAGCGGGAGAACACCGAATGAGCAGTTCTTC
TRBD1	TRBJ1-3	TRBV9	few	CASSQGQGLNSGNTIYF	TGTGCCAGCAGCCAGGGACAGGGCCTAAACTCTGGAAACACCATATATTTT
.	TRBJ2-7	TRBV2	once	CASSEKGWGEQYF	TGTGCCAGCAGTGAAAAGGGATGGGGAGAGCAGTACTTC
.	TRBJ1-5	TRBV19	.	CASSMGANSNQPQHF	TGTGCCAGTAGTATGGGGGCAAATAGCAATCAGCCCCAGCATTTT